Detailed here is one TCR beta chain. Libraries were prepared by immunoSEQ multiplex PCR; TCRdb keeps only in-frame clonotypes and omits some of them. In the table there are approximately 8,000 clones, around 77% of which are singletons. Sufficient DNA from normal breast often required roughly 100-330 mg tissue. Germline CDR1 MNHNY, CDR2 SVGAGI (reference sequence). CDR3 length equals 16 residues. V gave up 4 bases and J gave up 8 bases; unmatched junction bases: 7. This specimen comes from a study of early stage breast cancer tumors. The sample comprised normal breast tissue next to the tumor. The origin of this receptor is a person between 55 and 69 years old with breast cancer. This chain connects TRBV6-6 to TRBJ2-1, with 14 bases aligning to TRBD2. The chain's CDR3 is CASSSKGLAGADEQFF. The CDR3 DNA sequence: TGTGCCAGCAGTTCTAAGGGACTAGCGGGAGCGGATGAGCAGTTCTTC.